The next 16 T cell receptor beta chains were all read from a single sample in a study of T cell responses to AZD1222 COVID-19 vaccine. Repertoires were generated with immunoSEQ multiplex PCR, while TCRdb's copy carries only in-frame clones and drops some. The table lists approximately 120,000 clones, 70% to 90% of them singletons. The specimen comprised peripheral blood, sampled 28 days after the second AZD1222 dose. These receptors all come from an adult who received the AZD1222 COVID-19 vaccine.

This chain links TRBV11-3 with TRBJ1-2, with D possibly being TRBD1 (5 bases). Germline values: CDR1 SGHNT, CDR2 YENEEA. This CDR3 comprises 12 residues. Trimming removed 5 bases from V and 7 bases from J, with 11 bases in between. The CDR3 bases are TGTGCCAGCAGCCCGGACAACGGTGGCTACACCTTC. Residues: CASSPDNGGYTF.

The CDR3 sequence is CASSRNTIYF. Here the CDR3 DNA reads TGTGCCAGCAGCCGAAACACCATATATTTT. The rearrangement joins TRBV21-1 to TRBJ1-3. TRBV21-1 is marked as a pseudogene. The CDR3 is 10 amino acids.

The CDR3 nucleotides are TGTGCCAGCAGCCAAGGGGCAGACGATGAAAAACTGTTTTTT. It is translated as CASSQGADDEKLFF. V and J are TRBV3-1 (or the pseudogene TRBV3-2) and TRBJ1-4; D unresolved. V was clipped by 1 base and J by 6 bases, with 9 bases between them. The germline gives CDR1 LGHDT, CDR2 YNNKEL (reference sequence). The CDR3 covers 14 residues.

This chain connects TRBV6-5 to TRBJ1-1; D gene ambiguous. Germline V CDR1 and CDR2: MNHEY, SVGAGI. V lost 4 bases, J lost 0 bases, and 6 bases lay in between. The CDR3 is 13 amino acids. The CDR3 DNA reads TGTGCCAGCAGTTCCCGTTTGAACACTGAAGCTTTCTTT. Translated: CASSSRLNTEAFF.

The V call is TRBV28, the J call TRBJ2-3; 8 bases map to TRBD2. The CDR3 is 15 residues long. V dropped 8 bases and J dropped 3; count of bases not matched to a gene: 10. Germline V lookup: CDR1 MDHEN, CDR2 SYDVKM. The CDR3 spells CASSQAGVATDTQYF. The CDR3 nucleotides read TGTGCCAGCTCCCAAGCGGGAGTGGCGACAGATACGCAGTATTTT.

In this sample, this clone turned up once. The gene calls are TRBV4-1 and TRBJ1-2; 10 bases match TRBD1. Per the germline V gene, CDR1 is MGHRA and CDR2 is YSYEKL. Trimming took 5 bases from V and 3 from J; bases not matched to a gene: 9. CDR3 length: 16 amino acids. The CDR3 nucleotides read TGCGCCAGCAGCTACCCGGGACAGGGGATGGACTATGGCTACACCTTC. This sequence encodes CASSYPGQGMDYGYTF.

The chain carries TRBV6-5 and TRBJ2-1; D not certain. Trimming pared 7 bases from V and 0 bases from J, leaving 1 base between. The CDR3 spans 11 residues. CDR1 is MNHEY and CDR2 is SVGAGI in the germline V gene. DNA of the CDR3: TGTGCCAGCAACTCCTACAATGAGCAGTTCTTC. Its translation is CASNSYNEQFF.

V usage is TRBV7-9 and J usage is TRBJ1-1; the D gene is possibly TRBD1 (5 bases). The germline V gene has CDR1 SEHNR and CDR2 FQNEAQ (reference sequence). Between the trimmed V and J ends, which lost 0 bases and 7 bases, there was a span of 9 bases. The CDR3 contains 13 residues. The chain's CDR3 is CASSLASRGEAFF. The CDR3, as DNA: TGTGCCAGCAGCTTAGCGAGTAGGGGTGAAGCTTTCTTT.

This clone was seen only once. V is TRBV30 and J is TRBJ1-2, with D possibly TRBD1 on 6 matching bases. Germline V gene sequence: CDR1 GTSNPN, CDR2 SVGIG (reference sequence). V was cut by 4 bases and J by 7 bases, with 16 bases left in between. This CDR3 contains 13 residues. Here the CDR3 reads CAWKIGGLGGYTF. Written as DNA, the CDR3 is TGTGCCTGGAAAATAGGGGGGCTGGGTGGCTACACCTTC.

This rearrangement joins TRBV24-1 to TRBJ2-7; 12 bases align to TRBD2. Germline V lookup: CDR1 KGHDR, CDR2 SFDVKD. The CDR3 loop spans 15 amino acids. J lost 2 bases, V lost 4 bases, and 2 bases had no gene match. CDR3 nucleotides: TGTGCCACCAGTGACCGGACTAGCGGGACCTACGAGCAGTACTTC. This sequence encodes CATSDRTSGTYEQYF.

This chain links TRBV30 with TRBJ1-5; TRBD1 might be the D (5 bases). The V end was cut by 4 bases, the J end by 6 bases, with 16 bases between. Looked up from germline, CDR1 is GTSNPN and CDR2 is SVGIG (reference sequence). This CDR3 contains 14 residues. CDR3 DNA sequence: TGTGCCTGGAACCCGGCAGGGCAGCGTCAGCCCCAGCATTTT. This translates into CAWNPAGQRQPQHF. Looking up the rest from reference TRBV30 and TRBJ1-5 gives the full variable domain: SQTIHQWPATLVQPVGSPLSLECTVEGTSNPNLYWYRQAAGRGLQLLFYSVGIGQISSEVPQNLSASRPQDRQFILSSKKLLLSDSGFYLCAWNPAGQRQPQHFGDGTRLSIL.

The V gene is TRBV7-6, the J gene TRBJ2-7, with D perhaps matching TRBD2 (5 bases). The CDR3 has 15 amino acids. The V end was cut by 2 bases, the J end by 2 bases, with 13 bases between. Germline lookup yields CDR1 SGHVS and CDR2 FNYEAQ. Here the CDR3 DNA reads TGTGCCAGCAGCTTAAACGGGGAAACTCCCTACGAGCAGTACTTC. It encodes CASSLNGETPYEQYF.

This clone was observed at least ten times. The J gene is TRBJ1-6, the V gene TRBV4-3, with a tentative D call TRBD1 (5 bases). CDR3 length: 14 residues. Germline V gene data show CDR1 as LGHNA and CDR2 as YSLEER. V lost 2 bases and J 6 bases, leaving 8 bases between the germline ends. CDR3 in DNA: TGCGCCAGCAGCCAAACAGGATCTAATTCACCCCTCCACTTT. It encodes CASSQTGSNSPLHF.

The rearrangement joins TRBV29-1 to TRBJ1-1, with D possibly being TRBD1 (6 bases). Germline lookup yields CDR1 SQVTM and CDR2 ANQGSEA. Between the trimmed V and J ends, which lost 6 bases and 0 bases, there was a span of 17 bases. The CDR3 runs 15 residues. CDR3 protein: CSVKSGGGVNTEAFF. DNA of the CDR3: TGCAGCGTCAAGTCCGGGGGCGGAGTGAACACTGAAGCTTTCTTT. Filled out from reference TRBV29-1 and TRBJ1-1, the complete variable domain reads SAVISQKPSRDICQRGTSLTIQCQVDSQVTMMFWYRQQPGQSLTLIATANQGSEATYESGFVIDKFPISRPNLTFSTLTVSNMSPEDSSIYLCSVKSGGGVNTEAFFGQGTRLTVV.

The chain uses TRBV4-2 and TRBJ2-7; weak D call: TRBD2 (7 bases). CDR3 length: 14 residues. Germline-derived CDR1 and CDR2 are LGHNA and YNFKEQ. Trimming took 1 base from V and 5 from J, leaving 12 bases between them. The DNA of the CDR3 is TGTGCCAGCAGCCAAGTGGGGGGGCGGGACGAGCAGTACTTC. It codes for CASSQVGGRDEQYF.

V gene TRBV11-2 combines with J gene TRBJ1-1; D perhaps matches TRBD1 (5 bases). Deletions cut 6 bases from V and 6 bases from J, with 20 bases between. CDR1 is SGHAT and CDR2 is FQNNGV in the germline V gene. The CDR3 loop spans 15 amino acids. The CDR3 loop is CASRQESGPGAEAFF. The CDR3 bases are TGTGCCAGCAGGCAAGAATCAGGGCCGGGAGCTGAAGCTTTCTTT.